The 20 T cell receptor beta chains listed next were all sequenced from one sample in a study of T cells in Graves' hyperthyroidism and ophthalmopathy. From RNA transcripts, TCR beta CDR3 regions were amplified. The study used the HTBI primer set for a first-round RT-PCR of the TCR CDR3. TCRdb independently ran MiXCR on the multiplex PCR reads; one entry per CDR3 protein. The sample yields 380,000 or so distinct CDR3 sequences, over 11% seen once. Specimen: blood. These receptors were taken from a woman aged 30 to 39 with Graves' hyperthyroidism.

This clonotype was seen ten or more times. V usage is TRBV12-3 or TRBV12-4 and J usage is TRBJ2-1; either TRBD1 or TRBD2 may supply D (6 bases each). This CDR3 contains 12 residues. The V gene lost 8 bases and the J gene lost 8 bases, with 13 bases spanning the gap. CDR3 region: CASSGARDEQFF. The CDR3 region has the DNA TGTGCCAGCTCGGGGGCGCGGGATGAGCAGTTCTTC.

This chain connects TRBV6-2 or TRBV6-3 to TRBJ2-3; 10 nucleotides align to TRBD1. Germline V gene sequence: CDR1 MNHEY, CDR2 SVGEGT. This CDR3 has 15 amino acids. V shed 5 bases, J shed 6 bases, and the junction held 8 bases outside the gene matches. The CDR3 DNA sequence: TGTGCCAGCAGTACGCGGGACAGGGGTTCGGATACGCAGTATTTT. This codes for CASSTRDRGSDTQYF.

This clonotype was observed at least ten times. The J gene is TRBJ2-3, the V gene TRBV3-1, with TRBD2 as a possible D gene (5 bases). The CDR3 is 14 amino acids. Trimming left V 4 bases short and J 3 bases short, with 11 bases between. The germline gives CDR1 LGHDT, CDR2 YNNKEL (reference sequence). CDR3 in DNA: TGTGCCAGCAGCCCACTCGGGGTGACAGATACGCAGTATTTT. This encodes CASSPLGVTDTQYF.

The chain joins TRBV7-9 to TRBJ2-3, with 11 nucleotides matching TRBD2. J lost 4 bases, V lost 4 bases, and 10 bases had no gene match. This CDR3 has 17 residues. Germline lookup yields CDR1 SEHNR and CDR2 FQNEAQ (reference sequence). The CDR3 reads CASSWEKTSGSPDTQYF. CDR3 DNA sequence: TGTGCCAGCAGCTGGGAGAAAACTAGCGGGAGCCCAGATACGCAGTATTTT. The full variable domain, its missing parts supplied by reference TRBV7-9 and TRBJ2-3, is DTGVSQNPRHKITKRGQNVTFRCDPISEHNRLYWYRQTLGQGPEFLTYFQNEAQLEKSRLLSDRFSAERPKGSFSTLEIQRTEQGDSAMYLCASSWEKTSGSPDTQYFGPGTRLTVL.

This clonotype was seen at least ten times. This chain uses TRBV20-1 with TRBJ2-5; D is possibly TRBD1 or TRBD2 (6 bases each). This CDR3 contains 14 residues. V was clipped by 6 bases and J by 3 bases, with 17 bases between them. CDR1 DFQATT and CDR2 SNEGSKA come from the germline V gene (reference sequence). CDR3: CSADTEGGEETQYF. The CDR3 bases are TGCAGTGCCGACACCGAGGGGGGAGAAGAGACCCAGTACTTC.

This clonotype was detected ten times or more. This chain connects TRBV6-5 to TRBJ2-7; 7 nucleotides align to TRBD1. From germline, CDR1 is MNHEY and CDR2 SVGAGI. The CDR3 sequence is 15 residues long. V lost 0 bases, J lost 2 bases, and 4 bases stayed unmatched. The CDR3: CASSYSGTATYEQYF. The CDR3 DNA reads as TGTGCCAGCAGTTACTCAGGGACAGCCACCTACGAGCAGTACTTC.

This clonotype was found a few times. Here the CDR3 DNA reads TGTGCCAGCAGTTTAAAAGTTCCCTCCACCGGGGAGCTGTTTTTT. Translated: CASSLKVPSTGELFF. The chain has TRBV28 and TRBJ2-2; no definite D call. The CDR3 consists of 15 residues. Trimming stripped 2 bases from V and 4 bases from J, with 11 bases between. CDR1 MDHEN and CDR2 SYDVKM come from the germline V gene.

This clonotype was counted at least ten times. The rearrangement uses TRBV2 and TRBJ2-1; the D gene is possibly TRBD1 (5 bases). The V and J ends lost 1 base and 6 bases respectively, with 7 bases between them. This CDR3 has 13 amino acids. CDR1 is SNHLY and CDR2 is FYNNEI in the germline V gene. The DNA of the CDR3 is TGTGCCAGCAGTGAAGGGGGCTTCAATGAGCAGTTCTTC. Protein sequence: CASSEGGFNEQFF.

The chain uses TRBV5-4 and TRBJ1-1; tentatively, D is TRBD1 (6 bases). V lost 4 bases, J lost 3 bases, and 19 bases lay in between. The CDR3 spans 16 residues. Germline-derived CDR1 and CDR2 are SGHNT and YYREEE (reference sequence). The CDR3 coding sequence is TGTGCCAGCAGCGGCGCACGGGGGGCGCCGGACACTGAAGCTTTCTTT. This encodes CASSGARGAPDTEAFF.

The chain uses TRBV30 and TRBJ2-7, with a possible D match to TRBD2 (5 bases). Trimming shortened V by 3 bases and J by 1 base, and 16 bases separated the two germline ends. This CDR3 has 15 residues. Germline V gene sequence: CDR1 GTSNPN, CDR2 SVGIG (reference sequence). The CDR3 DNA reads TGTGCCTGGAGGAAGGCGGACCAGCGGTCCTACGAGCAGTACTTC. Encoded protein: CAWRKADQRSYEQYF.

V usage is TRBV4-3 and J usage is TRBJ2-1; D unclear. Trimming cost V 1 base and J 15 bases, with 19 bases left between them. Germline V CDR1 and CDR2: LGHNA, YSLEER. This CDR3 has 14 residues. The CDR3 sequence is CASSQAFSRQESFF. Written as DNA, the CDR3 is TGCGCCAGCAGCCAAGCTTTCAGTCGGCAAGAGTCGTTCTTC.

In this sample, this clonotype turned up many times. The V and J genes are TRBV11-1 and TRBJ2-2; D not certain. CDR3 length equals 13 residues. Trimming removed 3 bases at V and 6 bases at J, with 8 bases between. The germline V gene has CDR1 SGHAT and CDR2 FQDESV (reference sequence). CDR3 sequence reads: CASSFGFAGELFF. In DNA, the CDR3 is TGTGCCAGCAGCTTTGGCTTTGCCGGGGAGCTGTTTTTT.

This clonotype came up many times. As DNA, the CDR3 is TGTGCCAGCAGGAAAGGACTAGCGGGGTACAATGAGCAGTTCTTC. Amino acids: CASRKGLAGYNEQFF. The rearrangement joins TRBV6-1 to TRBJ2-1, with TRBD2 identical over 12 bases. Germline V CDR1 and CDR2: MNHNS, SASEGT. The trim removed 6 bases at V and 4 bases at J, leaving 4 bases unmatched. There are 15 residues in the CDR3.

This clonotype occurred many times. The chain joins TRBV20-1 to TRBJ2-3, with D unclear. Germline loops: CDR1 DFQATT, CDR2 SNEGSKA (reference sequence). The V gene lost 3 bases and the J gene lost 2 bases, with 15 bases spanning the gap. The CDR3 covers 15 residues. Written as DNA, the CDR3 is TGCAGTGCTAGTTTGTTCCTTTACCCCACAGATACGCAGTATTTT. Its protein product is CSASLFLYPTDTQYF.

This clonotype has just a few counts. The chain is built from TRBV6-5 and TRBJ2-7, with TRBD2 identical over 11 bases. With V trimmed by 2 bases and J by 7 bases, 7 bases remained unmatched. The CDR3 is made up of 15 amino acids. Germline V lookup: CDR1 MNHEY, CDR2 SVGAGI. In DNA form, the CDR3 reads TGTGCCAGCAGTTACCCTGCTAGCGGGAGGTGGGAGCAGTACTTC. Amino acids: CASSYPASGRWEQYF.

Only a few counts were recorded for this clonotype. This chain links TRBV20-1 with TRBJ2-7, with D possibly matching TRBD2 (5 bases). V was trimmed by 2 bases and J by 0 bases, leaving 8 bases between them. The CDR3 sequence is 13 residues long. Germline-derived CDR1 and CDR2 are DFQATT and SNEGSKA (reference sequence). The CDR3 loop reads CSARRRDSYEQYF. CDR3 bases: TGCAGTGCTAGAAGACGGGACTCCTACGAGCAGTACTTC.

This clonotype showed up just a few times. For the CDR3, the DNA is TGTGCCAGCAGCTTAGGGCGGTTATACACAGATACGCAGTATTTT. It codes for CASSLGRLYTDTQYF. The chain couples TRBV7-3 to TRBJ2-3; D is ambiguous. The V gene's germline CDR1 is SGHTA and CDR2 FQGTGA. Between the trimmed V and J ends, which lost 2 bases and 2 bases, there was a span of 11 bases. This CDR3 comprises 15 residues.

The CDR3 protein is CASFSGANVLTF. Here the CDR3 DNA reads TGTGCCAGTTTTTCTGGGGCCAACGTCCTGACTTTC. The V and J genes are TRBV28 and TRBJ2-6; D uncertain. Germline assignment: CDR1 MDHEN and CDR2 SYDVKM. CDR3 length: 12 amino acids. V lost 9 bases, J lost 1 base, and 4 bases lay in between. Based on the CDR3 plus reference TRBV28 and TRBJ2-6, the full variable domain is DVKVTQSSRYLVKRTGEKVFLECVQDMDHENMFWYRQDPGLGLRLIYFSYDVKMKEKGDIPEGYSVSREKKERFSLILESASTNQTSMYLCASFSGANVLTFGAGSRLTVL.

V and J are TRBV20-1 and TRBJ2-1; D not resolved. The CDR3 loop spans 16 amino acids. V lost 3 bases to trimming and J lost 3 bases, with 18 bases between them. The germline gives CDR1 DFQATT, CDR2 SNEGSKA (reference sequence). CDR3 coding DNA: TGCAGTGCTAGTCAGGCAGGCCCGACCGGCTACAATGAGCAGTTCTTC. Translation: CSASQAGPTGYNEQFF.

This clonotype was observed at least ten times. V and J are TRBV7-8 and TRBJ1-2; no clear D gene. Germline V gives CDR1 SGHVS, CDR2 FQNEAQ. V lost 5 bases and J 10 bases, leaving 17 bases between the germline ends. The CDR3 runs 13 residues. The CDR3 spells CASSEPDGRDYTF. CDR3 coding DNA: TGTGCCAGCAGCGAACCGGACGGCCGTGACTACACCTTC.